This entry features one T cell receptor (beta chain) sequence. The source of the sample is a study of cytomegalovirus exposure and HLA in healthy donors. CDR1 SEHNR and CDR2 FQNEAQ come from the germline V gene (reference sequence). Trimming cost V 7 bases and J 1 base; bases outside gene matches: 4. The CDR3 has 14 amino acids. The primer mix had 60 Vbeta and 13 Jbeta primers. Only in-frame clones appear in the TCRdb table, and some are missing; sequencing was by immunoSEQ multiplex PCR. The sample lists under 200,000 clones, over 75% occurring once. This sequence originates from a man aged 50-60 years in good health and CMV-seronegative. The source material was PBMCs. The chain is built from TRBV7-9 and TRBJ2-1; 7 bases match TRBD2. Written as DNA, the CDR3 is TGTGCCAGCATCCCCGGGGGGTCCTACAATGAGCAGTTCTTC. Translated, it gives CASIPGGSYNEQFF.